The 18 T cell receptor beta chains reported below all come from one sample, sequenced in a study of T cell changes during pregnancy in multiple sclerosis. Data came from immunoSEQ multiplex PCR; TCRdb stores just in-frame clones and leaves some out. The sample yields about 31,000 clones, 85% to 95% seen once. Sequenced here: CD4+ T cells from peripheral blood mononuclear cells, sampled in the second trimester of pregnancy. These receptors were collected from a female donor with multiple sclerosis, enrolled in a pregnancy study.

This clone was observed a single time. Written as DNA, the CDR3 is TGTGCCAGCAGCCAGCAGGGGGTAGCCGAAGAGACCCAGTACTTC. This gives the protein CASSQQGVAEETQYF. This rearrangement joins TRBV11-2 to TRBJ2-5, with 7 bases matching TRBD1. Germline CDR1 reads SGHAT; CDR2 reads FQNNGV. This CDR3 region has 15 residues. With V trimmed by 5 bases and J by 3 bases, 9 bases remained unmatched.

The CDR3 protein is CSVGQGRHEQFF. The CDR3 nucleotides are TGCAGCGTTGGACAGGGTCGGCATGAGCAGTTCTTC. The V gene is TRBV29-1, the J gene TRBJ2-1; 7 nucleotides line up with TRBD1. Unmatched junction bases numbered 5, after V lost 4 bases and J lost 8 bases. This CDR3 is 12 amino acids long. Germline CDR1 is SQVTM and CDR2 is ANQGSEA.

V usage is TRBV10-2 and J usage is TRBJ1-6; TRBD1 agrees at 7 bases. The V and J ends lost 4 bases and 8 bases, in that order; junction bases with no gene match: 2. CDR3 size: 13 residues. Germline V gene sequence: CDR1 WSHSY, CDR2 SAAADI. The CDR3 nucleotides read TGCGCCAGCAGTGGGGGACAGTATTCACCCCTCCACTTT. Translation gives CASSGGQYSPLHF.

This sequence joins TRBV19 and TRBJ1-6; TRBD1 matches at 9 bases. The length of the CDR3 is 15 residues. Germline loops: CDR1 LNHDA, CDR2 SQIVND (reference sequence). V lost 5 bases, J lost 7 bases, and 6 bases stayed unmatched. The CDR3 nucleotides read TGTGCCAGTAGTGAGACCGGGACAGGGAATTCACCCCTCCACTTT. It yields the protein CASSETGTGNSPLHF.

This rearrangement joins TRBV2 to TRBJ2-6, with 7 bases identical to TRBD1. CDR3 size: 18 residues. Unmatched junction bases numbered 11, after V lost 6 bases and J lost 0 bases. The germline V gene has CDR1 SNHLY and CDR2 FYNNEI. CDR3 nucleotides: TGTGCCAGCAGCTATCGGACAGGCCTGCGCTCTGGGGCCAACGTCCTGACTTTC. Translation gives CASSYRTGLRSGANVLTF.

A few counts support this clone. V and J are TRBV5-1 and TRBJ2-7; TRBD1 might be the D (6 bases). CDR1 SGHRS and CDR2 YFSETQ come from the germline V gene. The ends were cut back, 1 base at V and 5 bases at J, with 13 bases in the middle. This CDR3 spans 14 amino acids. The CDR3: CASSLQSAGDEQYF. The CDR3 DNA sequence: TGCGCCAGCAGCTTGCAGTCGGCAGGGGACGAGCAGTACTTC.

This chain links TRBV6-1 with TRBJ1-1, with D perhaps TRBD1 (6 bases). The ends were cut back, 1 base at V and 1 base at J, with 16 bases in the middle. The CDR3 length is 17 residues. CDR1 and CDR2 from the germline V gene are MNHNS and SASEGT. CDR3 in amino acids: CASSEGQDRLTNTEAFF. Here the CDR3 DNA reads TGTGCCAGCAGTGAAGGGCAAGACAGGTTAACGAACACTGAAGCTTTCTTT.

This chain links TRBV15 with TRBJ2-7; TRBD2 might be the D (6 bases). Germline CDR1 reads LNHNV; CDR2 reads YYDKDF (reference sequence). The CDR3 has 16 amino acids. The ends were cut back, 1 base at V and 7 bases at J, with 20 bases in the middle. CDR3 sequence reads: CATSRARLKIGGEQYF. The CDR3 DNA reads TGTGCCACCAGCAGAGCCCGCCTAAAAATTGGGGGGGAGCAGTACTTC.

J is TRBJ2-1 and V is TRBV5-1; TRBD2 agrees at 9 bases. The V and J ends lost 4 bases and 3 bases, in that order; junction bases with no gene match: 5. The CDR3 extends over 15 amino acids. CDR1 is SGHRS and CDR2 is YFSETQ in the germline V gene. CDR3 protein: CASSPGLANYNEQFF. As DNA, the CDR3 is TGCGCCAGCAGCCCGGGACTAGCCAACTACAATGAGCAGTTCTTC.

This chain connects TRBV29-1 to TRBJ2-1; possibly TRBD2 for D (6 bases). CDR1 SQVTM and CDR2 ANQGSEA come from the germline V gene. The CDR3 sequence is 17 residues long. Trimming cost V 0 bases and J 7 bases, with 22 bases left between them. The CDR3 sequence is CSVEDNGGPFTQNEQFF. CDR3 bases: TGCAGCGTTGAAGATAACGGAGGGCCTTTCACCCAAAATGAGCAGTTCTTC.

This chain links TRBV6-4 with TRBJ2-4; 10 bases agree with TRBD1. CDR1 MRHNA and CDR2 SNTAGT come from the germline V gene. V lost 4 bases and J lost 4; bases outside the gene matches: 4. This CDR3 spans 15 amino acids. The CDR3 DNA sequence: TGTGCCAGCAGTGCGGGACAGGGGTTGAAAAACATTCAGTACTTC. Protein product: CASSAGQGLKNIQYF.

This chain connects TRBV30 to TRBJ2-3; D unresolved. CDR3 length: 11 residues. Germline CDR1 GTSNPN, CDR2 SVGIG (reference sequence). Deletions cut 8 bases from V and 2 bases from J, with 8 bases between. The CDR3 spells CAGSVTDTQYF. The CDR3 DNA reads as TGTGCCGGTTCGGTCACAGATACGCAGTATTTT.

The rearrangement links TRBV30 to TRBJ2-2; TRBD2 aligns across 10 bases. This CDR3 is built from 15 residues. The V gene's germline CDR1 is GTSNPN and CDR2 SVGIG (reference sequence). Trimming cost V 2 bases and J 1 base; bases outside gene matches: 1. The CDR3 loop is CAWSRLAGNTGELFF. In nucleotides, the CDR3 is TGTGCCTGGAGTAGACTAGCGGGGAACACCGGGGAGCTGTTTTTT.

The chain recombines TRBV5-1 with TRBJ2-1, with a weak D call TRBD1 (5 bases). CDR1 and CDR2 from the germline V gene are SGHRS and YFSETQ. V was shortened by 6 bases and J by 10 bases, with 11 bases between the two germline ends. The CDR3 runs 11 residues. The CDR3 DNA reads TGCGCCAGCACTCCAGGGCGCGAGCAGTTCTTC. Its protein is CASTPGREQFF.

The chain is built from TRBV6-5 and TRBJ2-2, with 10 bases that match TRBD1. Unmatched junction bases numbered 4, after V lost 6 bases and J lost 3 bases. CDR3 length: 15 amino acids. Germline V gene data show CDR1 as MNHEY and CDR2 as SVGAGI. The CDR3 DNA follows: TGTGCCAGCAGCCGCGACAGGGGGCACACCGGGGAGCTGTTTTTT. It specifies CASSRDRGHTGELFF.

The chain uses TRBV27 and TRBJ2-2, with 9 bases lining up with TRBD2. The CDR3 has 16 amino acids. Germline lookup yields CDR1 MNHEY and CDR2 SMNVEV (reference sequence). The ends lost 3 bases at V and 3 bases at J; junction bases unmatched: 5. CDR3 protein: CASSFLRTSDTGELFF. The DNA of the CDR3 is TGTGCCAGCAGTTTCTTAAGGACTAGCGACACCGGGGAGCTGTTTTTT.

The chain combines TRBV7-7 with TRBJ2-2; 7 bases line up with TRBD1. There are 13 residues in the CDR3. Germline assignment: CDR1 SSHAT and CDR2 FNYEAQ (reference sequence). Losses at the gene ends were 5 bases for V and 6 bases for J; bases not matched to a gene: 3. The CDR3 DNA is TGTGCCAGCAGCCTAGACAGGGCCGGGGAGCTGTTTTTT. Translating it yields CASSLDRAGELFF.

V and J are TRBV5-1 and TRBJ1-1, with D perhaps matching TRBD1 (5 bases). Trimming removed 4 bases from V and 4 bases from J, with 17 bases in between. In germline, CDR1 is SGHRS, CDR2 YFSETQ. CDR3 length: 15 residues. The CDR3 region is CASSGGTVLATEAFF. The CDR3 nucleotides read TGCGCCAGCAGCGGGGGGACGGTCCTAGCCACTGAAGCTTTCTTT.